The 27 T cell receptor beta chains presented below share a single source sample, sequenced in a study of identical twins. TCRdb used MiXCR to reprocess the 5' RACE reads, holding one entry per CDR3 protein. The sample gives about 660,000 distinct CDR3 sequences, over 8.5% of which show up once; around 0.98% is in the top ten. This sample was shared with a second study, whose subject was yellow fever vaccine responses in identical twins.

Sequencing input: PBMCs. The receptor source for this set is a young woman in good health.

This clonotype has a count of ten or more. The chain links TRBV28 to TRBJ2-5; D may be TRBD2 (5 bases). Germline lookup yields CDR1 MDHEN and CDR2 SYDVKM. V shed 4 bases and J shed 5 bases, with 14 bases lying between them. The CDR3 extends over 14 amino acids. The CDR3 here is CASSSYYGDETQYF. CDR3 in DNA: TGTGCCAGCAGTTCATACTACGGGGATGAGACCCAGTACTTC.

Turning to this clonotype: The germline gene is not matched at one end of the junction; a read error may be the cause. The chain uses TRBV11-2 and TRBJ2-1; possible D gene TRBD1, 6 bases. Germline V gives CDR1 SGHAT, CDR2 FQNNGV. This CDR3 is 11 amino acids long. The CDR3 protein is CATSSGEEQFF. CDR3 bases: TGTGCCACCAGCTCAGGGGAGGAGCAGTTCTTC.

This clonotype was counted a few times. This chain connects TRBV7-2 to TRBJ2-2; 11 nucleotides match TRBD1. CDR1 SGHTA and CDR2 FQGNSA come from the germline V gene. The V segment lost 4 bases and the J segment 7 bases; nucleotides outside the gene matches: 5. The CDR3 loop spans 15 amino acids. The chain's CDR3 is CASSYRTGGSGELFF. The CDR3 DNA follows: TGTGCCAGCAGCTACCGGACAGGGGGCAGCGGGGAGCTGTTTTTT.

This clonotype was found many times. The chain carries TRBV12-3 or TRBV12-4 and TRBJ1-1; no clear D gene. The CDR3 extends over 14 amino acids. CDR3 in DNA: TGTGCTTCGCGGGCAGCAATGCTGAACACTGAAGCTTTCTTT. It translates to CASRAAMLNTEAFF.

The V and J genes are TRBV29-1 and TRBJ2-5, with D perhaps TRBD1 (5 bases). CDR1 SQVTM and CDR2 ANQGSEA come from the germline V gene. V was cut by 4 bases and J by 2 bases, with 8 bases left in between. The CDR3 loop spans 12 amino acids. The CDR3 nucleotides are TGCAGCGTTGGAACAGGACAAGAGACCCAGTACTTC. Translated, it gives CSVGTGQETQYF. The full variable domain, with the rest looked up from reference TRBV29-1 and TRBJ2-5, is SAVISQKPSRDICQRGTSLTIQCQVDSQVTMMFWYRQQPGQSLTLIATANQGSEATYESGFVIDKFPISRPNLTFSTLTVSNMSPEDSSIYLCSVGTGQETQYFGPGTRLLVL.

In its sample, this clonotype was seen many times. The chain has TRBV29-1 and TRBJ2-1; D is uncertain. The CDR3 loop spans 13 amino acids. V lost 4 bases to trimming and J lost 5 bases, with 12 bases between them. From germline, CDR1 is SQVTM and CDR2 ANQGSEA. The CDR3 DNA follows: TGCAGCGTTGGATCCCTTAGGGACAATGAGCAGTTCTTC. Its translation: CSVGSLRDNEQFF.

The CDR3 nucleotides are TGTGCCACCGGCACACGGTTCGCAGATACGCAGTATTTT. Its protein product is CATGTRFADTQYF. The V call is TRBV2, the J call TRBJ2-3; no clear D. This CDR3 has 13 amino acids. Germline-derived CDR1 and CDR2 are SNHLY and FYNNEI. With 10 bases removed from V and 4 bases from J, the gap between germline ends came to 15 bases. Combining the CDR3 with reference TRBV2 and TRBJ2-3 gives the whole variable domain EPEVTQTPSHQVTQMGQEVILRCVPISNHLYFYWYRQILGQKVEFLVSFYNNEISEKSEIFDDQFSVERPDGSNFTLKIRSTKLEDSAMYFCATGTRFADTQYFGPGTRLTVL.

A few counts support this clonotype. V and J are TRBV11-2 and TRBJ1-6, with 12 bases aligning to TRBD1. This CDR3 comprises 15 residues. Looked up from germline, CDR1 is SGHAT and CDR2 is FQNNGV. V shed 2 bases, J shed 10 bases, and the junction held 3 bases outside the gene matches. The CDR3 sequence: CASSLRGTGGSPLHF. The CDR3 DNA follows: TGTGCCAGCAGCTTAAGGGGGACAGGGGGCTCACCCCTCCACTTT.

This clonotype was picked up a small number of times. The CDR3 DNA follows: TGCAGGGGGGGATCTTCCGGACAGGGCCCCGAGCAGTACTTC. Residues: CRGGSSGQGPEQYF. This chain uses TRBV20-1 with TRBJ2-7, with 8 nucleotides matching TRBD1. CDR1 and CDR2 from the germline V gene are DFQATT and SNEGSKA (reference sequence). CDR3 length: 14 residues.

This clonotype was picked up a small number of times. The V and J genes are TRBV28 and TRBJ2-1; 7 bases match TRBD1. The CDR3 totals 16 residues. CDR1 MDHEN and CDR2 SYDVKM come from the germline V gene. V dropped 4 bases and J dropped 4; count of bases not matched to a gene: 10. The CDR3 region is CASSSHIGTAYNEQFF. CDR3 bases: TGTGCCAGCAGTTCTCACATCGGGACAGCTTACAATGAGCAGTTCTTC.

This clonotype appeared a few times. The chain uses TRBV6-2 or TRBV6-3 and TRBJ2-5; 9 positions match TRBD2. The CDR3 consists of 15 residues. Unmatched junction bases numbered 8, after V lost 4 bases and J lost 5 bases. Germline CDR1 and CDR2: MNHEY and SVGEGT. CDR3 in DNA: TGTGCCAGCAGTTTACGGTGGCGGGAGGGGGAGACCCAGTACTTC. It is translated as CASSLRWREGETQYF.

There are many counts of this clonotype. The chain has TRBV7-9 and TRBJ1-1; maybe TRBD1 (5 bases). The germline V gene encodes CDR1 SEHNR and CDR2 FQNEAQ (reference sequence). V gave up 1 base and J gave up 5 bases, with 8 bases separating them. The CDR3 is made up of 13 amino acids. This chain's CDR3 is CASSLVAGTEAFF. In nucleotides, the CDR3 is TGTGCCAGCAGCTTAGTTGCAGGGACTGAAGCTTTCTTT.

Here the CDR3 DNA reads TGTGCCACCAGTGATTTGCGCCTCCAGGGGTCAGATACGCAGTATTTT. It is translated as CATSDLRLQGSDTQYF. This chain links TRBV24-1 with TRBJ2-3; maybe TRBD1 (6 bases). The CDR3 covers 16 residues. Germline CDR1 is KGHDR and CDR2 is SFDVKD. Trimming shortened V by 0 bases and J by 4 bases, and 13 bases separated the two germline ends.

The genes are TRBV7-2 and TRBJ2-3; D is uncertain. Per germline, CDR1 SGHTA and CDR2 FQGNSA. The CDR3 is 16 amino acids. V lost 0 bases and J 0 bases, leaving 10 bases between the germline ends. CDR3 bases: TGTGCCAGCAGCTTAGCGCGATCGGTGAGCACAGATACGCAGTATTTT. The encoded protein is CASSLARSVSTDTQYF.

The CDR3 reads CASSGAGVGQETQYF. In DNA form, the CDR3 reads TGTGCCAGCAGTGGAGCGGGAGTGGGTCAAGAGACCCAGTACTTC. V and J are TRBV6-1 and TRBJ2-5; TRBD2 agrees at 8 bases. The V gene's germline CDR1 is MNHNS and CDR2 SASEGT. The CDR3 runs to 15 residues. V was pared by 4 bases and J by 2 bases, with 6 bases of the junction left unmatched.

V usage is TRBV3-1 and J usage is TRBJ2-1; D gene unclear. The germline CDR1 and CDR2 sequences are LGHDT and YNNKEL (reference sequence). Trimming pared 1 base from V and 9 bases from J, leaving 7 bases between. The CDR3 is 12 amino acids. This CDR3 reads CASSQGGSEQFF. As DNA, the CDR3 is TGTGCCAGCAGCCAAGGCGGCTCTGAGCAGTTCTTC.

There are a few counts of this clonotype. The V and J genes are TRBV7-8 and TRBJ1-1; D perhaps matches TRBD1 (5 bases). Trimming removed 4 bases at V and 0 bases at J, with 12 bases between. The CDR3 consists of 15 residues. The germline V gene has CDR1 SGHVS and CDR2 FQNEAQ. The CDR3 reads CASSSQGVMNTEAFF. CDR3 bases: TGTGCCAGCAGCTCCCAAGGGGTCATGAACACTGAAGCTTTCTTT.

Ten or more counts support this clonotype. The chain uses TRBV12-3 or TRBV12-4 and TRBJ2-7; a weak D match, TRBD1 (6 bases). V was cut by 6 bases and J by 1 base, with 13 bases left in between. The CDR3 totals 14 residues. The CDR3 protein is CASSTGQRSYEQYF. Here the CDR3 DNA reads TGTGCCAGCAGCACAGGACAGCGATCCTACGAGCAGTACTTC.

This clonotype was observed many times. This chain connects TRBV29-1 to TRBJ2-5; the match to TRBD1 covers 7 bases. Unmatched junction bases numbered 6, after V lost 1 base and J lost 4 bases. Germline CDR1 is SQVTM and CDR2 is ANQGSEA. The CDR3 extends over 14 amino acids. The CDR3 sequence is CSVEADRARETQYF. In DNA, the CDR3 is TGCAGCGTTGAAGCAGACAGGGCGCGAGAGACCCAGTACTTC.

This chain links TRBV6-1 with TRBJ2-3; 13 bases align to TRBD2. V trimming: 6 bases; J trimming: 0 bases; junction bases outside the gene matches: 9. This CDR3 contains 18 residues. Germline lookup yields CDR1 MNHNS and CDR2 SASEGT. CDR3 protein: CASSPRRLAGGSTDTQYF. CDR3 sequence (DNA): TGTGCCAGCAGCCCCCGAAGACTAGCGGGGGGTAGCACAGATACGCAGTATTTT.

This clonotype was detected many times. CDR3 DNA: TGTGCCAGCAGCCCCCCTCTAGAGGGGGCCGGCGAGCAGTACTTC. Translated: CASSPPLEGAGEQYF. The chain uses TRBV7-9 and TRBJ2-7; 7 bases align to TRBD1. Germline V gene lookup returns CDR1 SEHNR and CDR2 FQNEAQ (reference sequence). V lost 5 bases to trimming and J lost 6 bases; unmatched junction nucleotides: 13. There are 15 residues in the CDR3.

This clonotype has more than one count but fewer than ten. In DNA form, the CDR3 reads TGCAGTGCTTTCAAGGACAGCAGTGGACGGCAGTTCTTC. It specifies CSAFKDSSGRQFF. The V call is TRBV20-1, the J call TRBJ2-1; D is perhaps TRBD1 (6 bases). From germline, CDR1 is DFQATT and CDR2 SNEGSKA (reference sequence). Trimming shortened V by 5 bases and J by 12 bases, and 20 bases separated the two germline ends. This CDR3 has 13 amino acids.

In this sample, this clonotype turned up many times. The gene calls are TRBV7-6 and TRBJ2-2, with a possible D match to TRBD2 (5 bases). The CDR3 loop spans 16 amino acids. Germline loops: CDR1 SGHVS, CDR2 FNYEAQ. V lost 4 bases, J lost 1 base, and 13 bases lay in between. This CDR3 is CASSSKPGRNTGELFF. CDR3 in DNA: TGTGCCAGCAGCTCTAAACCGGGAAGGAACACCGGGGAGCTGTTTTTT. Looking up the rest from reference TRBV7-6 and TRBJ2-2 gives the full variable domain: GAGVSQSPRYKVTKRGQDVALRCDPISGHVSLYWYRQALGQGPEFLTYFNYEAQQDKSGLPNDRFSAERPEGSISTLTIQRTEQRDSAMYRCASSSKPGRNTGELFFGEGSRLTVL.

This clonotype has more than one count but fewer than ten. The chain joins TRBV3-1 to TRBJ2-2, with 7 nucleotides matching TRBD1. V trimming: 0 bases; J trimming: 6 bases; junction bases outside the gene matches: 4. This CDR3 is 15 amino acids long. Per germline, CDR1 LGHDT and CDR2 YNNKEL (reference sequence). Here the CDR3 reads CASSQDGTVPGELFF. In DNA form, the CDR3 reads TGTGCCAGCAGCCAAGACGGGACAGTACCCGGGGAGCTGTTTTTT.

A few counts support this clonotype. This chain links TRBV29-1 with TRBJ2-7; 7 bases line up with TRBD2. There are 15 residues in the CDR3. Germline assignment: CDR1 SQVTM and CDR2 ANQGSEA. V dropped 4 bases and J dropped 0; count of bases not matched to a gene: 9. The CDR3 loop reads CSVGGGSWNSYEQYF. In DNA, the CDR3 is TGCAGCGTTGGGGGAGGGTCTTGGAACTCCTACGAGCAGTACTTC.

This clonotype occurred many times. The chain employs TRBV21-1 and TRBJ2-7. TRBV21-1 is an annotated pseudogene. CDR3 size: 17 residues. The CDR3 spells CASSKAWLDFKGYEQYF. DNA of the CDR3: TGTGCCAGCAGCAAAGCCTGGCTTGACTTCAAGGGCTACGAGCAGTACTTC.

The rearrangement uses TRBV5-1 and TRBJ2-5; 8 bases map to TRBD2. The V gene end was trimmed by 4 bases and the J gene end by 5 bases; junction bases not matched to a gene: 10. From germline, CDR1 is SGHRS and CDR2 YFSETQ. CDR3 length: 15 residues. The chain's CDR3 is CASSQNGGAVETQYF. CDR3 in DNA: TGCGCCAGCAGCCAAAACGGGGGGGCGGTGGAGACCCAGTACTTC.